The 4 T cell receptor beta chains below come from one sample, sequenced in a study of human T cells and chemical hapten exposure. Time point specified: pre-sensitization, week 0. The sample's treatment: therapeutic diphenylcyclopropenone sensitization with weekly scalp DPC. One entry per CDR3 protein results from TCRdb running MiXCR on the RACE reads. The sample records about 68,000 distinct CDR3 sequences, 9.5% to 12% being singletons. The sequencing here drew on whole blood, taken in connection with sensitization to the hapten diphenylcyclopropenone (DPC). The source of these receptors is a woman between 45 and 60 years old with alopecia areata. Some clones in this sample may be carry-over from other donors' samples.

This clonotype was seen more than once but under ten times. The V and J genes are TRBV18 and TRBJ1-5; 9 nucleotides align to TRBD1. With V trimmed by 6 bases and J by 1 base, 10 bases remained unmatched. The CDR3 has 17 residues. CDR1 is KGHSH and CDR2 is LQKENI in the germline V gene. The CDR3 DNA sequence: TGTGCCAGCTCCCTACCCCAACAGGGGGCAAGCAATCAGCCCCAGCATTTT. This translates into CASSLPQQGASNQPQHF. Full variable domain (remainder filled in from reference TRBV18 and TRBJ1-5): NAGVMQNPRHLVRRRGQEARLRCSPMKGHSHVYWYRQLPEEGLKFMVYLQKENIIDESGMPKERFSAEFPKEGPSILRIQQVVRGDSAAYFCASSLPQQGASNQPQHFGDGTRLSIL.

V is TRBV20-1 and J is TRBJ2-1, with D perhaps TRBD2 (5 bases). Trimming took 5 bases from V and 6 from J, leaving 17 bases between them. Looked up from germline, CDR1 is DFQATT and CDR2 is SNEGSKA (reference sequence). The CDR3 runs to 14 residues. CDR3 DNA: TGCAGTGCTTTGCAGCGGCATAAGGTCAATGAGCAGTTCTTC. This gives the protein CSALQRHKVNEQFF.

The J gene is TRBJ1-2, the V gene TRBV19, with D unresolved. The germline V and J ends were trimmed by 5 bases and 0 bases, with 13 bases remaining between them. From germline, CDR1 is LNHDA and CDR2 SQIVND (reference sequence). The CDR3 has 15 amino acids. The CDR3 bases are TGTGCCAGTAGTCCGCTGGAGTTGTCTAACTATGGCTACACCTTC. It is translated as CASSPLELSNYGYTF.

The chain is built from TRBV7-2 and TRBJ2-2; D is ambiguous. The V gene's germline CDR1 is SGHTA and CDR2 FQGNSA. The CDR3 covers 14 residues. Between the trimmed V and J ends, which lost 3 bases and 6 bases, there was a span of 11 bases. The CDR3 here is CASSFPFRSGELFF. Here the CDR3 DNA reads TGTGCCAGCAGCTTTCCTTTCAGGTCCGGGGAGCTGTTTTTT.